A selection of T cell receptor beta chains follows, all from one sample in a study of blood T cell repertoires in COVID-19. TCRdb keeps only in-frame clones here, not all; method: immunoSEQ multiplex PCR. The sample holds just under 60,000 clones, roughly 84% seen once. Sequences were obtained from peripheral blood. The receptors stem from a man older than 75 with COVID-19, enrolled during active disease. Each CDR3 is given with its conserved first and last residue. D genes are given only for firm matches. Only part of the rows carry a size: once, few, many, or a class if the clone is expanded.

TRBJ2-1 - - TRBV7-2 TGTGCCAGCAGCTTAGTTCATCACCCGGCCCGGGATGAGCAGTTCTTC CASSLVHHPARDEQFF
TRBJ2-3 - - TRBV11-2 TGTGCCAGCAGCTTCAGGACCAGCGGTCCAGATACGCAGTATTTT CASSFRTSGPDTQYF
TRBJ1-1 - - TRBV18 TGTGCCAGCTCACCAAATGAAGGGGGCACTGAAGCTTTCTTT CASSPNEGGTEAFF
TRBJ1-1 few - TRBV11-2 TGTGCCAGCCCTGACAGGCTGAACACTGAAGCTTTCTTT CASPDRLNTEAFF
TRBJ2-2 - - TRBV27 TGTGCCAGCAGTCCGTTTTCCCGGGACATAAGTTTTAACACCGGGGAGCTGTTTTTT CASSPFSRDISFNTGELFF
TRBJ2-4 once - TRBV6-5 TGTGCCAGCAGCGCAGGGGGACTAGCCAAAAACATTCAGTACTTC CASSAGGLAKNIQYF
TRBJ1-2 - TRBD1 TRBV28 TGTGCCAGCAGTTTCCAGGGGGCTCTTGGCTATGGCTACACCTTC CASSFQGALGYGYTF
TRBJ1-1 - - TRBV19 TGTGCCAGTAGCCGTAACACTGAAGCTTTCTTT CASSRNTEAFF
TRBJ1-1 - - TRBV28 TGTGCCAGCAGTTTTAAGCGCTCCCTAGGGGTCACTGAAGCTTTCTTT CASSFKRSLGVTEAFF
TRBJ1-5 - - TRBV5-5 TGTGCCAGCAGCTTGTCGCAGGCGTATCAGCCCCAGCATTTT CASSLSQAYQPQHF
TRBJ2-7 once - TRBV7-9 TGTGCCAGCAGCTTACAGGCCCCCTACGAGCAGTACTTC CASSLQAPYEQYF
TRBJ2-3 - - TRBV7-2 TGTGCCAGCAGCTTAAAGTCAGGGGGCACAGATACGCAGTATTTT CASSLKSGGTDTQYF
TRBJ1-1 - TRBD1 TRBV24-1 TGTGCCACCAGTGGCTCCGACAGGGGCGACACTGAAGCTTTCTTT CATSGSDRGDTEAFF
TRBJ1-5 - TRBD1 TRBV7-2 TGTGCCAGCAGCGCCCGGACAGGGGATGAACAGCCCCAGCATTTT CASSARTGDEQPQHF
TRBJ1-3 - - TRBV3-1/TRBV3-2 TGTGCCAGCAGCCAAGATCCGTTTCAGGGAAACACCATATATTTT CASSQDPFQGNTIYF
TRBJ2-4 once TRBD2 TRBV7-9 TGTGCCAGCAGCTTAGCCGGGACTAGCGGGGGGGCTTCGGGCATTCAGTACTTC CASSLAGTSGGASGIQYF
TRBJ2-7 once TRBD1 TRBV11-1 TGTGCCAGCAGCTCCGGGACAGGGTACGGATACGAGCAGTACTTC CASSSGTGYGYEQYF
TRBJ1-2 - TRBD1 TRBV6-5 TGTGCCAGCAGTTATACACAGGGGACGGGCTACACCTTC CASSYTQGTGYTF
TRBJ2-7 - - TRBV19 TGTGCCAGTAGTATAGGCCAGGGGCCCAACGAGCAGTACTTC CASSIGQGPNEQYF
TRBJ2-2 - - TRBV2 TGTGCCAGCAAAGGGGATTGGCTTAGCGGGGAGCTGTTTTTT CASKGDWLSGELFF
TRBJ1-1 - TRBD1 TRBV6-2/TRBV6-3 TGTGCCAGCAGTTTGACAGGGGGCAAAGGGAACACTGAAGCTTTCTTT CASSLTGGKGNTEAFF
TRBJ1-1 - - TRBV18 TGTGCCAGCTCAACCCAGGAGAACACTGAAGCTTTCTTT CASSTQENTEAFF
TRBJ2-3 - TRBD2 TRBV4-2 TGTGCCAGCAGCCAAGAACTAGCGGGAGTTGATACGCAGTATTTT CASSQELAGVDTQYF
TRBJ1-5 - - TRBV18 TGTGCCAGCTCCACCGATGCTCCCGAGGGGCCCCAGCATTTT CASSTDAPEGPQHF
TRBJ2-3 - - TRBV5-8 TGTGCCAGCAGCTTGGAGTCTAGCAATGGAGATACGCAGTATTTT CASSLESSNGDTQYF
TRBJ1-5 once - TRBV5-1 TGCGCCAGCAGCTTGGGCGGCGGGCACAATCAGCCCCAGCATTTT CASSLGGGHNQPQHF
TRBJ1-1 - - TRBV7-9 TGTGCCAGCAGCTTCGTCAACAGGGTCGACACTGAAGCTTTCTTT CASSFVNRVDTEAFF
TRBJ1-1 - - TRBV16 TGTGCCAGCAGCCAAAACAGGGAGGGAACTGAAGCTTTCTTT CASSQNREGTEAFF
TRBJ2-1 - TRBD2 TRBV5-1 TGCGCCAGCAGCTTGGAGGTGACTAGCGAGTACAATGAGCAGTTCTTC CASSLEVTSEYNEQFF
TRBJ2-1 - - TRBV4-3 TGCGCCAGCAGCCAAGGCGTGGGGAGAGGCTCCTACAATGAGCAGTTCTTC CASSQGVGRGSYNEQFF
TRBJ2-5 - TRBD1 TRBV27 TGTGCCAGCAGCAAGCCGGGACAGGGACAAGGGACCCAGTACTTC CASSKPGQGQGTQYF
TRBJ2-5 - TRBD2 TRBV6-2/TRBV6-3 TGTGCCAGCAGTCTCGTTACGGCGGGAGGAGGAGAGACCCAGTACTTC CASSLVTAGGGETQYF
TRBJ2-5 - - TRBV5-1 TGCGCCAGCACCTTCGGACAGATCCAAGAGACCCAGTACTTC CASTFGQIQETQYF
TRBJ2-2 - - TRBV2 TGTGCCAGCAGTGAGGTTACCGGGTACACCGGGGAGCTGTTTTTT CASSEVTGYTGELFF
TRBJ1-5 - - TRBV2 TGTGCCAGCGGTCAGCAGGGGCCTTATCAGCCCCAGCATTTT CASGQQGPYQPQHF
TRBJ1-1 once TRBD1 TRBV7-2 TGTGCCAGCAGATCCACAGGGGTAGGGAACACTGAAGCTTTCTTT CASRSTGVGNTEAFF
TRBJ1-6 - - TRBV4-3 TGCGCCAGCAGCCAAGGAGTGAACTATAATTCACCCCTCCACTTT CASSQGVNYNSPLHF
TRBJ1-4 once TRBD1 TRBV10-3 TGTGCCATCAGCCGGGACAGGGGGCGAGCTAATGAAAAACTGTTTTTT CAISRDRGRANEKLFF
TRBJ1-5 few - TRBV5-8 TGTGCCAGCAGCTCGAACCCAGGGAACCTTTATCAGCCCCAGCATTTT CASSSNPGNLYQPQHF
TRBJ1-1 - - TRBV7-6 TGTGCCAGCAGCCTCGACAGGAGAACTGAAGCTTTCTTT CASSLDRRTEAFF
TRBJ1-6 once - TRBV6-5 TGTGCCAGCAGTCCTAGCAATTCACCCCTCCACTTT CASSPSNSPLHF
TRBJ2-3 - - TRBV5-5 TGTGCCAGCGAACAGAGCACAGATACGCAGTATTTT CASEQSTDTQYF
TRBJ2-7 - - TRBV27 TGTGCCAGCCGTGCCATACAGGGAACGGAGCAGTACTTC CASRAIQGTEQYF
TRBJ2-7 - TRBD1 TRBV10-3 TGTGCCATCAAAGGACAGGGCACCGAGCAGTACTTC CAIKGQGTEQYF
TRBJ2-2 - TRBD2 TRBV6-2/TRBV6-3 TGTGCCAGCAGTTACTCCCAAATGGCGGGGGGTGAGAACACCGGGGAGCTGTTTTTT CASSYSQMAGGENTGELFF
TRBJ1-1 many - TRBV11-2 TGTGCCAGCAGGCCGAATCGAGGTGAAGCTTTCTTT CASRPNRGEAFF
TRBJ2-7 - TRBD2 TRBV29-1 TGCAGCGTTGCTAGCGGGCGCTACGAGCAGTACTTC CSVASGRYEQYF
TRBJ1-1 - - TRBV19 TGTGCCAGTAGTGCAGGGCAGACTGAAGCTTTCTTT CASSAGQTEAFF
TRBJ1-6 - TRBD1 TRBV10-3 TGTGCCATCAGTGACCCAGGACAGGGGGATAATTCACCCCTCCACTTT CAISDPGQGDNSPLHF
TRBJ1-2 - - TRBV7-2 TGTGCCAGCAGCTTCGCGGGGGCGGTCTATGGCTACACCTTC CASSFAGAVYGYTF
TRBJ2-1 - - TRBV5-1 TGCGCCAGCAGCTTAGGACAATCGGGGGATGAGCAGTTCTTC CASSLGQSGDEQFF
TRBJ2-7 - - TRBV7-2 TGTGCCAGCAGCCCAAACAGACTAGGAAGCTCGTACGAGCAGTACTTC CASSPNRLGSSYEQYF
TRBJ1-1 - - TRBV5-6 TGTGCCAGCAGACGAAATAGGGGCTCCATGAACACTGAAGCTTTCTTT CASRRNRGSMNTEAFF
TRBJ2-2 - - TRBV5-4 TGTGCCAGCAGTTTCCGGTGGGGAGCCGGGGAGCTGTTTTTT CASSFRWGAGELFF
TRBJ1-2 few - TRBV3-1/TRBV3-2 TGTGCCAGCAGCCAAGGAGGGGGAGCAAGAGGCTACACCTTC CASSQGGGARGYTF